The next 32 T cell receptor beta chains were all read from a single sample in a study of cytomegalovirus exposure and HLA in healthy donors (dated by TCRdb to about 2017). The receptor library was made with the immunoSEQ multiplex PCR assay. TCRdb mirrors the immuneACCESS table, restricted to in-frame sequences. Some clones are absent from its copies; in checked studies, under half trace to an unresolved V gene, and the reason for the others is unknown. Within this sample are over 200,000 clones, with roughly 91% of them counted one time only. The biggest ten clones account for 3% to 3.5% of the sample. The sequenced material came from PBMCs. Every receptor here comes from a woman under 40 in good health and CMV-seronegative.

V usage is TRBV6-5 and J usage is TRBJ1-4; 7 bases line up with TRBD1. V shed 2 bases, J shed 4 bases, and the junction held 4 bases outside the gene matches. The germline gives CDR1 MNHEY, CDR2 SVGAGI. This CDR3 spans 15 amino acids. CDR3 region: CASSYTSGGNEKLFF. The DNA of the CDR3 is TGTGCCAGCAGTTACACCTCAGGGGGTAATGAAAAACTGTTTTTT.

V is TRBV28 and J is TRBJ2-7; maybe TRBD2 (7 bases). The CDR3 contains 12 residues. Trimming stripped 6 bases from V and 6 bases from J, with 12 bases between. The germline CDR1 and CDR2 sequences are MDHEN and SYDVKM. The CDR3 protein is CASSTGGVEQYF. CDR3 DNA: TGTGCCAGCAGCACGGGGGGCGTCGAGCAGTACTTC.

By frequency in the sample, this clone is medium-sized (0.01 to 0.1%). This chain links TRBV25-1 with TRBJ2-7; 10 bases are shared with TRBD1. After removal of 4 bases from V and 4 bases from J, the junction contained 1 base not matched to a gene. The CDR3 is made up of 13 amino acids. Germline CDR1 is MGHDK and CDR2 is SYGVNS. The CDR3 reads CASSGDRGYEQYF. For the CDR3, the DNA is TGTGCCAGCAGTGGGGACAGGGGATACGAGCAGTACTTC.

V usage is TRBV11-2 and J usage is TRBJ2-7; 11 nucleotides agree with TRBD2. The CDR3 is made up of 14 amino acids. The germline gives CDR1 SGHAT, CDR2 FQNNGV. V gave up 4 bases and J gave up 3 bases; unmatched junction bases: 2. The CDR3 coding sequence is TGTGCCAGCAGCTCTGGACTAGCGGGCTACGAGCAGTACTTC. Translating it yields CASSSGLAGYEQYF.

CDR3 protein: CASSLQGEQYF. CDR3 DNA sequence: TGTGCCAGCAGTTTACAAGGGGAGCAGTACTTC. The chain employs TRBV28 and TRBJ2-7; D unresolved. This CDR3 comprises 11 residues. Germline V gives CDR1 MDHEN, CDR2 SYDVKM. V lost 2 bases and J lost 7, with 6 bases in between.

The CDR3 is CASSQGHNEQFF. The CDR3 DNA reads as TGTGCCAGCAGCCAAGGGCACAATGAGCAGTTCTTC. The V and J genes are TRBV14 and TRBJ2-1; D is undetermined. Trimming removed 1 base from V and 5 bases from J, with 3 bases in between. Germline values: CDR1 SGHDN, CDR2 FVKESK. This CDR3 is 12 amino acids long. The whole variable domain, remainder taken from reference TRBV14 and TRBJ2-1, is EAGVTQFPSHSVIEKGQTVTLRCDPISGHDNLYWYRRVMGKEIKFLLHFVKESKQDESGMPNNRFLAERTGGTYSTLKVQPAELEDSGVYFCASSQGHNEQFFGPGTRLTVL.

The CDR3 loop reads CASSSQGSTSGLPKGTQYF. The CDR3 bases are TGTGCCAGCAGTTCTCAGGGTTCGACTAGCGGGTTGCCTAAGGGGACCCAGTACTTC. This sequence joins TRBV28 and TRBJ2-5, with TRBD2 matching over 10 bases. Unmatched junction bases numbered 21, after V lost 4 bases and J lost 7 bases. This CDR3 has 19 amino acids. In germline, CDR1 is MDHEN, CDR2 SYDVKM.

J is TRBJ2-7 and V is TRBV11-2, with 8 bases lining up with TRBD2. Germline trimming cut 1 base from V and 3 bases from J; bases unmatched to any gene: 2. Germline lookup yields CDR1 SGHAT and CDR2 FQNNGV. CDR3 length equals 14 residues. In DNA form, the CDR3 reads TGTGCCAGCAGCTTAGGGGGACTAGTCTACGAGCAGTACTTC. This gives the protein CASSLGGLVYEQYF.

This chain uses TRBV15 with TRBJ2-1, with D tentatively TRBD2 (7 bases). CDR3 length: 16 residues. The V gene lost 6 bases and the J gene lost 8 bases, with 23 bases spanning the gap. CDR1 is LNHNV, CDR2 YYDKDF, per germline (reference sequence). CDR3 DNA sequence: TGTGCCACCAGTCGAGAACGGGGGGCAGGGGCGGATGAGCAGTTCTTC. Translating it yields CATSRERGAGADEQFF. The entire variable domain, with the rest obtained from reference TRBV15 and TRBJ2-1, is as follows: DAMVIQNPRYQVTQFGKPVTLSCSQTLNHNVMYWYQQKSSQAPKLLFHYYDKDFNNEADTPDNFQSRRPNTSFCFLDIRSPGLGDTAMYLCATSRERGAGADEQFFGPGTRLTVL.

The chain links TRBV2 to TRBJ1-5, with 7 bases that match TRBD1. V shed 6 bases, J shed 9 bases, and the junction held 11 bases outside the gene matches. Germline CDR1 SNHLY, CDR2 FYNNEI. This CDR3 is 14 amino acids long. The CDR3 nucleotides read TGTGCCAGCAGCCTAGACAGGGAGGGAAGGCCCCAGCATTTT. Translation: CASSLDREGRPQHF. The full variable domain, rest sourced from reference TRBV2 and TRBJ1-5, is EPEVTQTPSHQVTQMGQEVILRCVPISNHLYFYWYRQILGQKVEFLVSFYNNEISEKSEIFDDQFSVERPDGSNFTLKIRSTKLEDSAMYFCASSLDREGRPQHFGDGTRLSIL.

The CDR3 protein is CASSQERPDYNEQFF. DNA for the CDR3: TGTGCCAGCAGCCAAGAAAGGCCAGACTACAATGAGCAGTTCTTC. V gene TRBV4-2 combines with J gene TRBJ2-1; D gene ambiguous. The CDR3 loop spans 15 amino acids. Trimming left V 0 bases short and J 3 bases short, with 9 bases between. Germline V gene lookup returns CDR1 LGHNA and CDR2 YNFKEQ.

This chain joins TRBV29-1 and TRBJ2-3; possibly TRBD2 for D (6 bases). The CDR3 has 13 residues. The V end was cut by 3 bases, the J end by 5 bases, with 12 bases between. Germline V lookup: CDR1 SQVTM, CDR2 ANQGSEA. The CDR3 reads CSVDSLARDTQYF. CDR3 DNA sequence: TGCAGCGTTGATAGTCTAGCGAGAGATACGCAGTATTTT.

The V and J genes are TRBV5-1 and TRBJ2-3; TRBD2 aligns across 16 bases. CDR3 size: 16 residues. Germline V lookup: CDR1 SGHRS, CDR2 YFSETQ. V lost 3 bases, J lost 5 bases, and 3 bases stayed unmatched. The CDR3 region is CASSSGLAGGVDTQYF. The CDR3 coding sequence is TGCGCCAGCAGCTCGGGACTAGCGGGAGGGGTAGATACGCAGTATTTT.

The chain recombines TRBV5-1 with TRBJ1-4, with no clear D. V gave up 5 bases and J gave up 4 bases, with 9 bases separating them. Germline V lookup: CDR1 SGHRS, CDR2 YFSETQ. The CDR3 is 13 amino acids. Here the CDR3 reads CASRTQNNEKLFF. The CDR3 DNA reads as TGCGCCAGCAGGACACAAAATAATGAAAAACTGTTTTTT.

The chain is built from TRBV5-1 and TRBJ2-7, with 8 bases identical to TRBD1. Germline CDR1 is SGHRS and CDR2 is YFSETQ. The CDR3 covers 14 residues. V shed 2 bases, J shed 2 bases, and the junction held 3 bases outside the gene matches. CDR3 sequence: CASSLRTGTYEQYF. The CDR3 nucleotides are TGCGCCAGCAGCTTAAGGACAGGGACCTACGAGCAGTACTTC.

V usage is TRBV27 and J usage is TRBJ2-5; the D gene is possibly TRBD2 (7 bases). Per germline, CDR1 MNHEY and CDR2 SMNVEV (reference sequence). This CDR3 spans 17 amino acids. V dropped 6 bases and J dropped 2 bases, with 22 bases sitting between them. CDR3: CASRKRGGLTLQETQYF. The CDR3 bases are TGTGCCAGCAGGAAAAGGGGGGGCCTAACCCTACAAGAGACCCAGTACTTC.

V is TRBV4-3 and J is TRBJ2-3; 11 bases are a match to TRBD2. CDR3 length: 19 amino acids. Germline assignment: CDR1 LGHNA and CDR2 YSLEER. The V and J ends lost 0 bases and 1 base, in that order; junction bases with no gene match: 9. The chain's CDR3 is CASSQDLSGRASGTDTQYF. CDR3 DNA: TGCGCCAGCAGCCAAGATCTTAGCGGGAGGGCCTCTGGCACAGATACGCAGTATTTT.

This chain joins TRBV7-6 and TRBJ2-7; possible D gene TRBD2, 6 bases. CDR1 and CDR2 from the germline V gene are SGHVS and FNYEAQ. Trimming took off 6 bases at V and 2 bases at J, with 17 bases between the two ends. The CDR3 is made up of 15 amino acids. The CDR3 coding sequence is TGTGCCAGCAGTCTAGGGGTTAGCGGCCCCTACGAGCAGTACTTC. Its translation: CASSLGVSGPYEQYF.

The chain couples TRBV28 to TRBJ2-2; TRBD2 agrees at 14 bases. CDR3 length equals 19 residues. Per germline, CDR1 MDHEN and CDR2 SYDVKM. J was trimmed by 0 bases and V by 3 bases; bases with no gene match: 6. The CDR3 nucleotides are TGTGCCAGCAGTTTTCTTCCGACTAGCGGGAGGGCGAACACCGGGGAGCTGTTTTTT. As protein: CASSFLPTSGRANTGELFF.

V gene TRBV27 combines with J gene TRBJ2-2; 9 bases line up with TRBD2. The CDR3 contains 16 residues. After removal of 5 bases from V and 3 bases from J, the junction contained 7 bases not matched to a gene. The germline V gene has CDR1 MNHEY and CDR2 SMNVEV (reference sequence). The chain's CDR3 is CASSKGTSRYTGELFF. CDR3 DNA: TGTGCCAGCAGTAAGGGGACTAGCAGATACACCGGGGAGCTGTTTTTT.

The chain uses TRBV29-1 and TRBJ2-2; D call uncertain. In germline, CDR1 is SQVTM, CDR2 ANQGSEA. The CDR3 contains 15 residues. Trimming cost V 0 bases and J 2 bases, with 10 bases left between them. The CDR3 here is CSVEERGSNTGELFF. In DNA, the CDR3 is TGCAGCGTTGAAGAGCGTGGGTCTAACACCGGGGAGCTGTTTTTT.

This clone was observed a single time. The genes are TRBV7-6 and TRBJ2-1; D is ambiguous. Germline V gene data show CDR1 as SGHVS and CDR2 as FNYEAQ. The CDR3 contains 16 residues. Trimming stripped 5 bases from V and 0 bases from J, with 14 bases between. The CDR3 region is CASSTDSKSSYNEQFF. CDR3 DNA: TGTGCCAGCAGCACGGATAGTAAGAGCTCCTACAATGAGCAGTTCTTC. Complete variable domain (other parts from reference TRBV7-6 and TRBJ2-1): GAGVSQSPRYKVTKRGQDVALRCDPISGHVSLYWYRQALGQGPEFLTYFNYEAQQDKSGLPNDRFSAERPEGSISTLTIQRTEQRDSAMYRCASSTDSKSSYNEQFFGPGTRLTVL.

The CDR3 region has the DNA TGTGCCAGCAGTATGGGGGGGACAGGGTCCTACGAGCAGTACTTC. It encodes CASSMGGTGSYEQYF. The chain couples TRBV27 to TRBJ2-7; 9 bases align to TRBD1. Trimming cost V 5 bases and J 1 base; bases outside gene matches: 6. Germline CDR1 and CDR2: MNHEY and SMNVEV (reference sequence). CDR3 length: 15 residues.

The rearrangement links TRBV28 to TRBJ2-7, with 8 bases identical to TRBD2. This CDR3 has 15 residues. The trim removed 7 bases at V and 5 bases at J, leaving 13 bases unmatched. CDR1 is MDHEN and CDR2 is SYDVKM in the germline V gene. The CDR3 sequence: CASNLREGLWDEQYF. DNA for the CDR3: TGTGCCAGCAATCTACGGGAGGGCCTGTGGGACGAGCAGTACTTC.

This clone was counted a single time. The V call is TRBV4-3, the J call TRBJ2-1; D not certain. From germline, CDR1 is LGHNA and CDR2 YSLEER. With 4 bases removed from V and 0 bases from J, the gap between germline ends came to 19 bases. The CDR3 is 18 amino acids. The CDR3 bases are TGCGCCAGCAGCCCAGGTCCCCTTGCGTCCCGCTCCTACAATGAGCAGTTCTTC. It codes for CASSPGPLASRSYNEQFF.

This sequence joins TRBV6-1 and TRBJ2-5; 11 positions agree with TRBD1. The CDR3 length is 14 residues. The germline V gene has CDR1 MNHNS and CDR2 SASEGT. The trim removed 8 bases at V and 7 bases at J, leaving 9 bases unmatched. The CDR3 reads CASPLGTGGGTQYF. CDR3 nucleotide sequence: TGTGCCAGCCCCCTGGGGACAGGGGGGGGGACCCAGTACTTC.

This sequence joins TRBV7-6 and TRBJ2-3; TRBD1 is a possible D gene (6 bases). Trimming pared 5 bases from V and 0 bases from J, leaving 12 bases between. The CDR3 runs to 15 residues. Germline-derived CDR1 and CDR2 are SGHVS and FNYEAQ. The CDR3 reads CASSTGTLSTDTQYF. CDR3 sequence (DNA): TGTGCCAGCAGCACCGGGACACTTAGCACAGATACGCAGTATTTT. Complete variable domain (other parts from reference TRBV7-6 and TRBJ2-3): GAGVSQSPRYKVTKRGQDVALRCDPISGHVSLYWYRQALGQGPEFLTYFNYEAQQDKSGLPNDRFSAERPEGSISTLTIQRTEQRDSAMYRCASSTGTLSTDTQYFGPGTRLTVL.

The gene calls are TRBV28 and TRBJ2-6, with unresolved D. Germline V gives CDR1 MDHEN, CDR2 SYDVKM. The CDR3 covers 15 residues. Trimming pared 3 bases from V and 0 bases from J, leaving 6 bases between. In DNA, the CDR3 is TGTGCCAGCAGTTTCGCCCGCTCTGGGGCCAACGTCCTGACTTTC. As protein: CASSFARSGANVLTF.

The chain has TRBV14 and TRBJ2-7, with D possibly TRBD2 on 5 matching bases. In germline, CDR1 is SGHDN, CDR2 FVKESK. This CDR3 has 17 amino acids. V dropped 3 bases and J dropped 0 bases, with 18 bases sitting between them. As DNA, the CDR3 is TGTGCCAGCAGCCAGACCCGAAGCGGTACCCTCTCCTACGAGCAGTACTTC. Translation gives CASSQTRSGTLSYEQYF.

V is TRBV29-1 and J is TRBJ1-1, with a weak D call TRBD1 (5 bases). Germline V gives CDR1 SQVTM, CDR2 ANQGSEA. V gave up 5 bases and J gave up 4 bases, with 14 bases separating them. CDR3 length: 13 residues. CDR3 region: CSVSRTQGTEAFF. The CDR3 nucleotides are TGCAGCGTTTCTCGGACCCAGGGCACTGAAGCTTTCTTT.

The chain combines TRBV28 with TRBJ2-7; TRBD1 matches at 10 bases. The CDR3 sequence is 15 residues long. The junction had 9 bases not matched to a gene; V was cut back by 7 bases and J by 3 bases. Germline CDR1 reads MDHEN; CDR2 reads SYDVKM. CDR3 coding DNA: TGTGCCAGCACCATTGCCGGGACAGGGGACTACGAGCAGTACTTC. This sequence encodes CASTIAGTGDYEQYF.

The chain recombines TRBV5-6 with TRBJ2-7; unclear D gene. The CDR3 is 13 amino acids. Deletions cut 0 bases from V and 4 bases from J, with 8 bases between. Germline V gives CDR1 SGHDT, CDR2 YYEEEE. The CDR3: CASSLVNDYEQYF. For the CDR3, the DNA is TGTGCCAGCAGCTTGGTAAATGATTACGAGCAGTACTTC.